Shown below are 20 T cell receptor beta chains from a single sample sequenced in a study of T cells in Graves' hyperthyroidism and ophthalmopathy. Using RNA transcripts as the source, TCR beta CDR3 regions were amplified. Primed by the HTBI set, a first-round RT-PCR was run on the TCR CDR3. TCRdb called the multiplex PCR reads again in MiXCR, with one record for every CDR3 protein. The repertoire holds almost 500,000 distinct CDR3 sequences, around a fifth seen once, with approximately 49% in the top ten. Input material: blood. The source of these receptors is a woman in her 70s with Graves' ophthalmopathy.

This clonotype was recorded a few times. This chain joins TRBV6-2 or TRBV6-3 and TRBJ1-2; no clear D gene. V was shortened by 5 bases and J by 7 bases, with 11 bases between the two germline ends. CDR1 and CDR2 (germline): MNHEY, SVGEGT. This CDR3 has 12 amino acids. The CDR3 DNA is TGTGCCAGCAGTGTACGACCTGGTGGCTACACCTTC. It is translated as CASSVRPGGYTF.

This clonotype was observed a few times. The chain carries TRBV27 and TRBJ2-1; TRBD2 aligns across 10 bases. The CDR3 is 15 residues long. V shed 5 bases and J 4 bases; nucleotides not matched to a gene: 5. Germline CDR1 MNHEY, CDR2 SMNVEV (reference sequence). CDR3 in amino acids: CASSIIAGGYNEQFF. CDR3 in DNA: TGTGCCAGCAGTATCATAGCGGGAGGTTACAATGAGCAGTTCTTC.

The sample holds a few counts of this clonotype. V and J are TRBV20-1 and TRBJ1-2; 7 nucleotides align to TRBD1. In germline, CDR1 is DFQATT, CDR2 SNEGSKA (reference sequence). CDR3 length: 15 amino acids. Trimming at V came to 3 bases and at J to 0 bases, leaving 7 bases not matched to a gene. As DNA, the CDR3 is TGCAGTGCTAGTCGTCCGGGACAGACTAACTATGGCTACACCTTC. Protein product: CSASRPGQTNYGYTF.

The J gene is TRBJ2-7, the V gene TRBV19; 7 bases match TRBD1. Germline loops: CDR1 LNHDA, CDR2 SQIVND (reference sequence). The CDR3 is 14 amino acids. The V and J ends lost 3 bases and 0 bases, in that order; junction bases with no gene match: 2. In nucleotides, the CDR3 is TGTGCCAGTAGTATGACAGGGTTCTCCTACGAGCAGTACTTC. Protein sequence: CASSMTGFSYEQYF. Complete variable domain (other parts from reference TRBV19 and TRBJ2-7): DGGITQSPKYLFRKEGQNVTLSCEQNLNHDAMYWYRQDPGQGLRLIYYSQIVNDFQKGDIAEGYSVSREKKESFPLTVTSAQKNPTAFYLCASSMTGFSYEQYFGPGTRLTVT.

The V and J genes are TRBV20-1 and TRBJ1-1; D remains unclear. Trimming stripped 2 bases from V and 6 bases from J, with 13 bases between. There are 13 residues in the CDR3. In germline, CDR1 is DFQATT, CDR2 SNEGSKA (reference sequence). The CDR3 sequence: CSARPRAFPEAFF. The CDR3 nucleotides are TGCAGTGCTAGACCCCGGGCCTTCCCTGAAGCTTTCTTT.

The table lists this clonotype with a few counts. The V and J genes are TRBV10-1 and TRBJ2-1; no reliable D call. The CDR3 sequence is 13 residues long. CDR1 and CDR2 (germline): WNHNN, SYGVQD (reference sequence). Trimming removed 4 bases from V and 3 bases from J, with 7 bases in between. The CDR3 is CASSGPRYNEQFF. The CDR3 bases are TGCGCCAGCAGTGGACCCCGCTACAATGAGCAGTTCTTC.

The gene calls are TRBV5-1 and TRBJ1-2, with TRBD1 matching over 7 bases. Germline V gives CDR1 SGHRS, CDR2 YFSETQ. This CDR3 comprises 15 residues. Unmatched junction bases numbered 12, after V lost 4 bases and J lost 6 bases. CDR3 amino acids: CASSPTGTVKHGYTF. DNA of the CDR3: TGCGCCAGCAGCCCAACCGGGACAGTAAAGCATGGCTACACCTTC.

The rearrangement joins TRBV5-1 to TRBJ2-3, with 11 bases identical to TRBD2. The CDR3 is made up of 16 amino acids. CDR1 and CDR2 (germline): SGHRS, YFSETQ. The V gene end was trimmed by 2 bases and the J gene end by 3 bases; junction bases not matched to a gene: 5. This chain's CDR3 is CASSFAGTSGTDTQYF. In DNA, the CDR3 is TGCGCCAGCAGCTTTGCCGGGACTAGCGGAACAGATACGCAGTATTTT.

The rearrangement uses TRBV25-1 and TRBJ1-1; D might be TRBD1 (5 bases). The germline CDR1 and CDR2 sequences are MGHDK and SYGVNS. Trimming left V 6 bases short and J 1 base short, with 9 bases between. This CDR3 has 13 amino acids. The DNA for the CDR3 is TGTGCCAGCAGCCACGACAGGAACACTGAAGCTTTCTTT. As protein: CASSHDRNTEAFF.

The J gene is TRBJ1-2, the V gene TRBV6-1, with no clear D. The germline V and J ends were trimmed by 6 bases and 6 bases, with 11 bases remaining between them. Germline CDR1 is MNHNS and CDR2 is SASEGT. This CDR3 region has 12 residues. CDR3 residues: CASRRRQDGYTF. The CDR3 DNA follows: TGTGCCAGCAGGCGACGACAAGATGGCTACACCTTC.

This clonotype was seen ten or more times. This rearrangement joins TRBV6-1 to TRBJ1-1, with D tentatively TRBD1 (5 bases). Between the trimmed V and J ends, which lost 5 bases and 0 bases, there was a span of 19 bases. Germline V lookup: CDR1 MNHNS, CDR2 SASEGT. This CDR3 contains 17 residues. CDR3 in amino acids: CASSPRAGANMNTEAFF. CDR3 nucleotides: TGTGCCAGCAGTCCCCGAGCCGGGGCCAACATGAACACTGAAGCTTTCTTT.

The CDR3 loop reads CASGTGLAGGGTQYF. CDR3 DNA: TGTGCTAGTGGAACAGGACTAGCGGGAGGGGGTACGCAGTATTTT. This chain joins TRBV12-5 and TRBJ2-3; 15 bases match TRBD2. The germline V gene has CDR1 LGHNT and CDR2 FRNRAP. The CDR3 spans 15 residues. With 6 bases clipped from V and 8 bases from J, the junction kept 6 bases outside the gene matches.

This clonotype was observed a few times. The chain uses TRBV12-5 and TRBJ2-1; D unclear. From germline, CDR1 is LGHNT and CDR2 FRNRAP. The CDR3 runs 13 residues. Trimming stripped 5 bases from V and 5 bases from J, with 10 bases between. CDR3 loop: CASGPRTDNEQFF. Here the CDR3 DNA reads TGTGCTAGTGGTCCGAGGACGGACAATGAGCAGTTCTTC.

The table lists this clonotype with a few counts. J is TRBJ1-1 and V is TRBV29-1; D remains unclear. Trimming pared 6 bases from V and 0 bases from J, leaving 11 bases between. Per the germline V gene, CDR1 is SQVTM and CDR2 is ANQGSEA. This CDR3 contains 13 residues. The CDR3 DNA follows: TGCAGCGTGGGTGCCGCGATGAACACTGAAGCTTTCTTT. Its protein is CSVGAAMNTEAFF.

This clonotype was detected only a few times. The CDR3 region has the DNA TGTGCCAGCAGCAGACAGGGCGATTCACCCCTCCACTTT. Protein: CASSRQGDSPLHF. The rearrangement joins TRBV6-1 to TRBJ1-6; TRBD1 matches at 7 bases. Trimming at V came to 6 bases and at J to 8 bases, leaving 4 bases not matched to a gene. The CDR3 totals 13 residues. The germline V gene has CDR1 MNHNS and CDR2 SASEGT.

The V call is TRBV5-1, the J call TRBJ2-7; 9 nucleotides match TRBD1. The CDR3 contains 15 residues. The germline V gene encodes CDR1 SGHRS and CDR2 YFSETQ. Trimming took 1 base from V and 6 from J; bases not matched to a gene: 8. In DNA, the CDR3 is TGCGCCAGCAGCTTGAACCTCGGACAGGGGAGCGAGCAGTACTTC. Protein: CASSLNLGQGSEQYF.

This clonotype occurred a few times. The chain has TRBV30 and TRBJ2-1, with D perhaps matching TRBD2 (6 bases). The CDR3 runs 13 residues. The V gene's germline CDR1 is GTSNPN and CDR2 SVGIG (reference sequence). Between the trimmed V and J ends, which lost 1 base and 8 bases, there was a span of 12 bases. The CDR3 sequence: CAWSDGSRYEQFF. The CDR3 bases are TGTGCCTGGAGTGACGGGAGTAGATATGAGCAGTTCTTC.

The chain is built from TRBV6-5 and TRBJ2-2, with 7 nucleotides matching TRBD2. With 0 bases clipped from V and 6 bases from J, the junction kept 16 bases outside the gene matches. The V gene's germline CDR1 is MNHEY and CDR2 SVGAGI. The CDR3 is made up of 19 amino acids. The CDR3 nucleotides read TGTGCCAGCAGTTACTCGTTTGATAGGGTGGGAGGGAGAGCCGGGGAGCTGTTTTTT. Translating gives CASSYSFDRVGGRAGELFF.

This clonotype has more than one count but fewer than ten. Here the CDR3 DNA reads TGTGCCAGCAGTGAAGAAGAGGGAATTCGCTCACCCCTCCACTTT. It codes for CASSEEEGIRSPLHF. The V call is TRBV6-1, the J call TRBJ1-6; D call uncertain. The length of the CDR3 is 15 residues. CDR1 MNHNS and CDR2 SASEGT come from the germline V gene. Trimming removed 1 base at V and 10 bases at J, with 14 bases between.

The chain is built from TRBV6-1 and TRBJ1-1; tentative D call: TRBD1 (6 bases). Trimming took 7 bases from V and 1 from J, leaving 10 bases between them. Per the germline V gene, CDR1 is MNHNS and CDR2 is SASEGT. CDR3 length equals 13 residues. CDR3 sequence (DNA): TGTGCCAGCACCTTGACAGGGAACACTGAAGCTTTCTTT. Its translation: CASTLTGNTEAFF.